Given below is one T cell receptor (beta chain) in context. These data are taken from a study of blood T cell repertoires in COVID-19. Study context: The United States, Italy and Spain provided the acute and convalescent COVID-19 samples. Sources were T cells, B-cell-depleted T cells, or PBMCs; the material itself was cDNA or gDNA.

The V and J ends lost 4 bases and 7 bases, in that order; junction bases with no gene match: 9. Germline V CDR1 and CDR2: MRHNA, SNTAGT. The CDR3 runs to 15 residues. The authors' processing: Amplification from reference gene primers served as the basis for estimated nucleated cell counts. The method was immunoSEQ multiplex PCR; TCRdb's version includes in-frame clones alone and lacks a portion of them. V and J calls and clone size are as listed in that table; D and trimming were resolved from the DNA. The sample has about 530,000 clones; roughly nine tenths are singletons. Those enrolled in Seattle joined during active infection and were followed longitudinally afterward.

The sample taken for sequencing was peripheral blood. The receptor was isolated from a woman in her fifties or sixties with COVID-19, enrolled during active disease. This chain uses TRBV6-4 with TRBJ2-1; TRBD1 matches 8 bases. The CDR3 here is CASSVGQGGFNEQFF. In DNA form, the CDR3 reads TGTGCCAGCAGTGTTGGACAGGGAGGATTTAATGAGCAGTTCTTC.